The TCR beta chain described here comes from a study of blood T cell repertoires in COVID-19. Study background: The United States, Italy and Spain were the sources of the acute and convalescent COVID-19 samples.

Germline CDR1 reads SQVTM; CDR2 reads ANQGSEA. The CDR3 totals 14 residues. Trimming removed 7 bases from V and 2 bases from J; junction bases left unmatched: 11. Per the original data handling: The authors estimated nucleated cell counts from reference gene primer amplification. The repertoire was sequenced with immunoSEQ multiplex PCR; TCRdb's copy has only in-frame clones and lacks some. Clonal size and the V and J genes are those of that table, whereas D and trimming came from the DNA. The data contain some 45,000 clones, roughly nine tenths of them singletons. The sequenced sample consisted of peripheral blood. This sequence was found in a human donor in a cohort sampled during active COVID-19. The chain links TRBV29-1 to TRBJ2-7; TRBD2 matches at 7 bases. The CDR3 nucleotides are TGCAGCGCTGACGGGGGGAGTGGGGCCTACGAGCAGTACTTC. This codes for CSADGGSGAYEQYF.